This T cell receptor beta chain stems from a study of cytomegalovirus exposure and HLA in healthy donors. Notes on the study in general: HLA-A and HLA-B allele assignments for most subjects were reportedly predicted accurately using TCR beta sequences. Associated with HLA alleles at 0.05 false discovery rate in a later analysis were approximately 17,000 TCR beta sequences. Productive rates of about 87% or about 30% were seen for most TCR beta V segments in an earlier analysis.

Germline CDR1 reads LNHDA; CDR2 reads SQIVND (reference sequence). The CDR3 has 17 amino acids. V was clipped by 2 bases and J by 0 bases, with 13 bases between them. As concerns this clone: Its antigen remains unidentified.

Primers for the PCR totalled 60 Vbeta and 13 Jbeta. Libraries were prepared by immunoSEQ multiplex PCR; TCRdb keeps only in-frame clonotypes and omits some of them. The data show under 200,000 clones, 80% to 90% seen once. The gene calls are TRBV19 and TRBJ1-4; D is possibly TRBD1 (6 bases). Material: PBMCs. This receptor was obtained from a woman aged 18 to 35 in good health and CMV-seronegative. In nucleotides, the CDR3 is TGTGCCAGTAGTATAATAGCACAGGGAACAACTAATGAAAAACTGTTTTTT. Translating gives CASSIIAQGTTNEKLFF.